This T cell receptor beta chain was recovered during a study of shared clonotypes between healthy human individuals. Only CD45RO-negative cells positively selected for CCR7 counted as naive CD8 cells, so terminally differentiated effector memory CD45RA+ cells were excluded. There are 14 residues in the CDR3. V lost 0 bases to trimming and J lost 2 bases, with 8 bases between them. Per germline, CDR1 LGHNA and CDR2 YSLEER. Repertoires were generated with immunoSEQ multiplex PCR, while TCRdb's copy carries only in-frame clones and drops some. The sample includes about 600,000 clones, roughly 98% of them seen just once.

This receptor was obtained from a man aged 25-45 years in good health. Sequencing used naive CD8+ T cells sorted from blood. This chain links TRBV4-3 with TRBJ2-7, with D unresolved. CDR3 loop: CASSQDLAPYEQYF. The CDR3 coding sequence is TGCGCCAGCAGCCAAGATCTGGCCCCCTACGAGCAGTACTTC.